This T cell receptor beta chain originates from a study of a mutant IDH1 vaccine in newly diagnosed glioma. For the study at large: Sex among treated patients split about 60% male, roughly 38% female; mean age was roughly 40 years. Study-wide results and limits: Pseudoprogression seemed unlinked to shifts in top peripheral T cell clonotypes.

Clones were read by immunoSEQ multiplex PCR, and TCRdb kept only the in-frame ones, dropping some. This sample yields tens of thousands of clones, of which over 65% are seen a single time; 11% belongs to the top ten. Comments on this clone: Its target is not known.

Time point indicated: week 35, safety follow-up. A 20-mer mutant IDH1 peptide at 300 ug was injected subcutaneously with topical imiquimod. New WHO grade 3 or 4 IDH1-mutant, ATRX-lost astrocytomas were present in all donors. Germline lookup yields CDR1 SGHRS and CDR2 YFSETQ. Trimming shortened V by 4 bases and J by 2 bases, and 13 bases separated the two germline ends. CDR3 length: 14 amino acids. Sample: PBMCs, taken from a glioma patient whose treatment included an IDH1 peptide vaccine. This receptor was obtained from a woman aged 40 to 50 with glioma. The chain combines TRBV5-1 with TRBJ2-7; D tentatively reads TRBD1 or TRBD2 (6 bases each). CDR3 nucleotide sequence: TGCGCCAGCAGCCTGGAGGGGGGACCCTACGAGCAGTACTTC. It encodes CASSLEGGPYEQYF. Full variable domain (outside the CDR3, taken from reference TRBV5-1 and TRBJ2-7): KAGVTQTPRYLIKTRGQQVTLSCSPISGHRSVSWYQQTPGQGLQFLFEYFSETQRNKGNFPGRFSGRQFSNSRSEMNVSTLELGDSALYLCASSLEGGPYEQYFGPGTRLTVT.